This T cell receptor beta chain appears in the sequencing data of a study of control samples from healthy donors and cancer patients. J lost 6 bases, V lost 1 base, and 5 bases had no gene match. CDR3 length: 15 residues. CDR1 and CDR2 from the germline V gene are SGHRS and YFSETQ. Produced via immunoSEQ multiplex PCR; TCRdb's table is partial and in-frame only. The table records 100,000 to 150,000 clones, roughly 89% of them present only once. This clonotype originated in a man in his late teens or twenties in good health. Sequencing input: blood. J is TRBJ2-1 and V is TRBV5-1; 9 bases line up with TRBD2. CDR3 bases: TGCGCCAGCAGCTTGATAGCGGGGGAGCTCAATGAGCAGTTCTTC. It specifies CASSLIAGELNEQFF.